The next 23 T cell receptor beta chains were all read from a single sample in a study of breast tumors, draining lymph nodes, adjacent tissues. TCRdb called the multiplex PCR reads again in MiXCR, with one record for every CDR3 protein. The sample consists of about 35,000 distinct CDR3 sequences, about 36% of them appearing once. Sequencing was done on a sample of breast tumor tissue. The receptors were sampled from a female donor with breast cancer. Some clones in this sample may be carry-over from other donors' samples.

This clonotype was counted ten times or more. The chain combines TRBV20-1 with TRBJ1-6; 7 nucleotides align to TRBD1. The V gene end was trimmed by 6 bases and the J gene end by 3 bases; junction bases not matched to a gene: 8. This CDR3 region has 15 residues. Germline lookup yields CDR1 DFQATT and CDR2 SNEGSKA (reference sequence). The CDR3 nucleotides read TGCAGTGCCAGCCCCGGACAGGTCTATAATTCACCCCTCCACTTT. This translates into CSASPGQVYNSPLHF.

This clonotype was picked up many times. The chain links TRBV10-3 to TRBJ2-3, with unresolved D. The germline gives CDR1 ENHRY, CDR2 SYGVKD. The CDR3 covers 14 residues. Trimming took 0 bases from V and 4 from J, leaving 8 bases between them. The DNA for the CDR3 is TGTGCCATCAGTGAGTCTCTAGTTGCAGATACGCAGTATTTT. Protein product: CAISESLVADTQYF.

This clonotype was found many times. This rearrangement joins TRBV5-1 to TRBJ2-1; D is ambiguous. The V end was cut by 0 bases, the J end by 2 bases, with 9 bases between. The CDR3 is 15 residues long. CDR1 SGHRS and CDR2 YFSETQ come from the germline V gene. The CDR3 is CASSLDGVAYNEQFF. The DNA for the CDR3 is TGCGCCAGCAGCTTGGACGGAGTAGCCTACAATGAGCAGTTCTTC.

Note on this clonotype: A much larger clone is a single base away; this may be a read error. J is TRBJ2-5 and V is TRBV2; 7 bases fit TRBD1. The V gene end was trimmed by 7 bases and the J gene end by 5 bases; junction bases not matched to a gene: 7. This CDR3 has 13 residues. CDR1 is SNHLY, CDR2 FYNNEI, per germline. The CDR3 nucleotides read TGTGCCAGCAAAGGGGGCCTCGAGGAGACCCAGTACTTC. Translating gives CASKGGLEETQYF.

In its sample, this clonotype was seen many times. Here the CDR3 DNA reads TGTGCCAGCAGTGAAGCGCGGGGGACAGGGTATTCACCCCTCCACTTT. This translates into CASSEARGTGYSPLHF. The V gene is TRBV2, the J gene TRBJ1-6, with 9 bases fitting TRBD1. CDR1 SNHLY and CDR2 FYNNEI come from the germline V gene. This CDR3 has 16 amino acids. The junction had 5 bases not matched to a gene; V was cut back by 0 bases and J by 8 bases.

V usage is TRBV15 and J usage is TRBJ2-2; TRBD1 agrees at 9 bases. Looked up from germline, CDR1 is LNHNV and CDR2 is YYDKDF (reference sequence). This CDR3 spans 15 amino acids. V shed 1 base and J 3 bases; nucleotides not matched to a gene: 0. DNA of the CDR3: TGTGCCACCAGCAGAGGGGACAGGGACACCGGGGAGCTGTTTTTT. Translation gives CATSRGDRDTGELFF.

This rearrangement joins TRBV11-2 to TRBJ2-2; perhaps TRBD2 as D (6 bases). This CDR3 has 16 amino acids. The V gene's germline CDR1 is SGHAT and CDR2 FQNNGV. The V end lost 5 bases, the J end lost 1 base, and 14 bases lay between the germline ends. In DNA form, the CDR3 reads TGTGCCAGCAGCGCTCGGGGGAGAGTGAACACCGGGGAGCTGTTTTTT. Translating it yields CASSARGRVNTGELFF.

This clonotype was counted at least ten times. The CDR3 loop reads CATSGVLGGYNEQFF. The CDR3 region has the DNA TGTGCCACCAGTGGGGTACTAGGGGGCTACAATGAGCAGTTCTTC. V usage is TRBV24-1 and J usage is TRBJ2-1; tentatively, D is TRBD1 (6 bases). The V and J ends lost 5 bases and 3 bases respectively, with 13 bases between them. The CDR3 runs to 15 residues. In germline, CDR1 is KGHDR, CDR2 SFDVKD.

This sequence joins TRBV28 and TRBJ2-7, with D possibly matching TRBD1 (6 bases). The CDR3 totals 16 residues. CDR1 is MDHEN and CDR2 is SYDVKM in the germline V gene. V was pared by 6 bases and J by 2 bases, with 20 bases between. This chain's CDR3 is CASSPPGQTRTYEQYF. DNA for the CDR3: TGTGCCAGCAGCCCCCCGGGACAAACGAGAACCTACGAGCAGTACTTC.

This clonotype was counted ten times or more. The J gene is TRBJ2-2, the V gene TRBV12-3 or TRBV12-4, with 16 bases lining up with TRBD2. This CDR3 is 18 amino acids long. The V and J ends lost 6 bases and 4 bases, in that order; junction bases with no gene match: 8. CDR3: CASRAGLAGGPVTGELFF. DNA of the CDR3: TGTGCCAGCAGGGCGGGACTAGCGGGAGGGCCTGTCACCGGGGAGCTGTTTTTT.

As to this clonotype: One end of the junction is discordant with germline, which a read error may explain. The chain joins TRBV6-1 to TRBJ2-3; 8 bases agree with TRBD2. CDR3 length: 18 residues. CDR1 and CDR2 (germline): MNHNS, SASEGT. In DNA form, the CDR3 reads TGTGCCGGCAGTTACCGTCCACTAGCGGCCGCCCGCACAGATACGCAGTATTTT. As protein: CAGSYRPLAAARTDTQYF.

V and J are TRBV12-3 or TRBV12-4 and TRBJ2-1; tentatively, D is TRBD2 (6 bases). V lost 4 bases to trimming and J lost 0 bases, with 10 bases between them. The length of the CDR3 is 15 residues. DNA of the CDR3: TGTGCCAGCAGTTACCTAGCGAACTCCTACAATGAGCAGTTCTTC. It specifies CASSYLANSYNEQFF.

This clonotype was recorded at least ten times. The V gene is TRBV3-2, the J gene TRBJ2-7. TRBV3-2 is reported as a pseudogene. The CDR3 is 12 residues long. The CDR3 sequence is CANQDITYEQYF. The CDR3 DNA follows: TGTGCCAACCAGGATATCACCTACGAGCAGTACTTC.

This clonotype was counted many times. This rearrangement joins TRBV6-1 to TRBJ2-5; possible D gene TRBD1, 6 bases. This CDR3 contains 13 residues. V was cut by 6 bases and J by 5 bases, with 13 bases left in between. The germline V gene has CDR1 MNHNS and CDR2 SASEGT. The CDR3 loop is CASRHRVGETQYF. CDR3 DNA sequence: TGTGCCAGCAGACACAGGGTTGGGGAGACCCAGTACTTC.

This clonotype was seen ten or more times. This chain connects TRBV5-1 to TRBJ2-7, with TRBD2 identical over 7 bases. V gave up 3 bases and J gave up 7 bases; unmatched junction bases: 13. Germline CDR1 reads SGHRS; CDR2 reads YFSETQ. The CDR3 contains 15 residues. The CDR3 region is CASSSRGLAEGEQYF. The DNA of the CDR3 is TGCGCCAGCAGCTCCCGAGGGCTAGCGGAGGGGGAGCAGTACTTC.

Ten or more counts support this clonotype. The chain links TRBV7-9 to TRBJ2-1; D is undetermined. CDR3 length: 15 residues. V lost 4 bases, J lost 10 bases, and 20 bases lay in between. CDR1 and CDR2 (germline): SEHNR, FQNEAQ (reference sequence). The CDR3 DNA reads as TGTGCCAGCAGCTCCCCCCCCCCGAAGGCGTACGAGCAGTTCTTC. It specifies CASSSPPPKAYEQFF.

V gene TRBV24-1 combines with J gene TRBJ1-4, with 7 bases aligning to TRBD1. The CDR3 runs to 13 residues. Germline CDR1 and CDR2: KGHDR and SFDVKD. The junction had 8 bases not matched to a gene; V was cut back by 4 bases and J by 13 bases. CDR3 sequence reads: CATSDNRGIGLFF. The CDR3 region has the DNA TGTGCCACCAGTGACAACAGGGGTATCGGACTGTTTTTT.

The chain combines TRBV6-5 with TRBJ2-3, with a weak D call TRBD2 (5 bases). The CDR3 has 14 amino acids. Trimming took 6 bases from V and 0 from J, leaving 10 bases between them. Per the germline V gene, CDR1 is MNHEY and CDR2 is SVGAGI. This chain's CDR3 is CASSPRTSTDTQYF. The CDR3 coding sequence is TGTGCCAGCAGCCCTCGGACTAGCACAGATACGCAGTATTTT.

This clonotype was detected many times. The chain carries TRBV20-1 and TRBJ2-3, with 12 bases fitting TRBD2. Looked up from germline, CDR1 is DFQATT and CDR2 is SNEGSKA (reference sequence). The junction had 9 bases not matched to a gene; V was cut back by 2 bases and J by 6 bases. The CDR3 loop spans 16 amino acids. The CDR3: CSARTGTSGRGDTQYF. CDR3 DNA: TGCAGTGCTAGAACCGGGACTAGCGGGCGCGGCGATACGCAGTATTTT.

The CDR3 DNA sequence: TGCAGTGCCAGAAGCGGCCTCTCTGGAAACACCATATATTTT. Translation gives CSARSGLSGNTIYF. This chain connects TRBV20-1 to TRBJ1-3; no reliable D call. The CDR3 is 14 amino acids. The germline V gene has CDR1 DFQATT and CDR2 SNEGSKA (reference sequence). V lost 6 bases and J lost 0, with 12 bases in between.

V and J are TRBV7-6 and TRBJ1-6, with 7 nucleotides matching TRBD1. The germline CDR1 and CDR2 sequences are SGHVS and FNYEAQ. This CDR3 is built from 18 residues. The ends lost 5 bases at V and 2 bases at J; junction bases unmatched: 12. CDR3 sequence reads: CASSPRPTGTAYNSPLHF. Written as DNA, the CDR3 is TGTGCCAGCAGCCCTCGCCCGACCGGGACAGCCTATAATTCACCCCTCCACTTT.

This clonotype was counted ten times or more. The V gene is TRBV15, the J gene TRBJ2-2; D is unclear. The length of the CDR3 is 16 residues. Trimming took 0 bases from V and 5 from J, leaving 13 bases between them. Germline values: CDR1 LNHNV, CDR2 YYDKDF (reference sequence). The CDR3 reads CATSRDSGSRTGELFF. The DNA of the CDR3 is TGTGCCACCAGCAGAGACTCCGGCAGCAGGACCGGGGAGCTGTTTTTT.

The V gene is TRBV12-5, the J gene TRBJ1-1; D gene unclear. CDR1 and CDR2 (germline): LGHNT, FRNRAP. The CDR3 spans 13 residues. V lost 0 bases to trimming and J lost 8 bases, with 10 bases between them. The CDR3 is CASGLVESSEAFF. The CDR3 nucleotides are TGTGCTAGTGGTTTGGTAGAATCATCCGAAGCTTTCTTT. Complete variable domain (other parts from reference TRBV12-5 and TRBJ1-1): DARVTQTPRHKVTEMGQEVTMRCQPILGHNTVFWYRQTMMQGLELLAYFRNRAPLDDSGMPKDRFSAEMPDATLATLKIQPSEPRDSAVYFCASGLVESSEAFFGQGTRLTVV.